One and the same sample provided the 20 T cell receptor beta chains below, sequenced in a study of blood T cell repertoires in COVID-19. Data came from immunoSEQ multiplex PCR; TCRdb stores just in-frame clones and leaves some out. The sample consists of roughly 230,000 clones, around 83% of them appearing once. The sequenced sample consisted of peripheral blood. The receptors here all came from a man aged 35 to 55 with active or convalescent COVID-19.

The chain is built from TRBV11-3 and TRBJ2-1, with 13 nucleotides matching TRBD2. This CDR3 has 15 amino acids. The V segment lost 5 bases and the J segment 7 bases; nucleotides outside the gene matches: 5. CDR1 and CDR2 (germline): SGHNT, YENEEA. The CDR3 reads CASSLLAGGQNEQFF. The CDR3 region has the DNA TGTGCCAGCAGCCTACTAGCGGGGGGGCAAAATGAGCAGTTCTTC.

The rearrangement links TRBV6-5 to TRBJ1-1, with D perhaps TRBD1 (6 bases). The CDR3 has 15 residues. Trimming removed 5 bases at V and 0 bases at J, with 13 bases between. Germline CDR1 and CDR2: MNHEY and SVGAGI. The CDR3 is CASSTHRDMNTEAFF. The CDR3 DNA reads TGTGCCAGCAGTACCCACAGGGATATGAACACTGAAGCTTTCTTT.

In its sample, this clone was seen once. The CDR3 protein is CASSVGQASNQPQHF. In DNA, the CDR3 is TGTGCCAGCAGCGTAGGACAGGCAAGCAATCAGCCCCAGCATTTT. The chain recombines TRBV7-2 with TRBJ1-5, with 7 bases aligning to TRBD1. The junction had 5 bases not matched to a gene; V was cut back by 5 bases and J by 1 base. The CDR3 extends over 15 amino acids. CDR1 SGHTA and CDR2 FQGNSA come from the germline V gene.

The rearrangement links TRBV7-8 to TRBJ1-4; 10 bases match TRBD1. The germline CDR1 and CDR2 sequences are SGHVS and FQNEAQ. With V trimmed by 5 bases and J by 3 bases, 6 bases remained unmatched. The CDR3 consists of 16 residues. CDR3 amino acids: CASSPRDRGANEKLFF. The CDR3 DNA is TGTGCCAGCAGCCCCCGGGACAGGGGTGCTAATGAAAAACTGTTTTTT.

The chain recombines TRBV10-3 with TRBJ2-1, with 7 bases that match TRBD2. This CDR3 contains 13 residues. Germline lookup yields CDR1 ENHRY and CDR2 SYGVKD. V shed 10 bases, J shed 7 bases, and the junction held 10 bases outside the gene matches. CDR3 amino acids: CATTSVSRNEQFF. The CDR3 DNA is TGTGCCACCACTAGCGTCTCGCGAAATGAGCAGTTCTTC.

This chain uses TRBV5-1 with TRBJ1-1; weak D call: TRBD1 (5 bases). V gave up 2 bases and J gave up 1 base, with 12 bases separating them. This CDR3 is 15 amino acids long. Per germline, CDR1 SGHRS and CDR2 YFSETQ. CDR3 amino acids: CASSFQGNSNTEAFF. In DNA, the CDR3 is TGCGCCAGCAGCTTTCAGGGCAACTCGAACACTGAAGCTTTCTTT.

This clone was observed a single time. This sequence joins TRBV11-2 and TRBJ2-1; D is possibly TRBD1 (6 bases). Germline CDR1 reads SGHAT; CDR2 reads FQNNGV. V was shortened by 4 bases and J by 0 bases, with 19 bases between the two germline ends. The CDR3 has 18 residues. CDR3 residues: CASSSHRGGRSSYNEQFF. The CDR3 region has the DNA TGTGCCAGCAGCTCCCACCGAGGGGGACGGAGCTCCTACAATGAGCAGTTCTTC.

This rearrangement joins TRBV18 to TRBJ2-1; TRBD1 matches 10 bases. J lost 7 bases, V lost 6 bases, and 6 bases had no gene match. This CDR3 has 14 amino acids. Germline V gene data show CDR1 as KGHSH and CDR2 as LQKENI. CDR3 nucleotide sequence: TGTGCCAGCTCCACGGGACAGGGGATTAATGAGCAGTTCTTC. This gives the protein CASSTGQGINEQFF.

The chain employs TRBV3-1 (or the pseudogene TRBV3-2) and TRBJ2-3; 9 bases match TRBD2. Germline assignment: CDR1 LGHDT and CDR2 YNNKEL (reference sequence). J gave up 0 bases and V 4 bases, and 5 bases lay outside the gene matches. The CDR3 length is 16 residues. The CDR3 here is CASSRKLAGSTDTQYF. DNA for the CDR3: TGTGCCAGCAGCCGTAAGCTAGCGGGGAGCACAGATACGCAGTATTTT.

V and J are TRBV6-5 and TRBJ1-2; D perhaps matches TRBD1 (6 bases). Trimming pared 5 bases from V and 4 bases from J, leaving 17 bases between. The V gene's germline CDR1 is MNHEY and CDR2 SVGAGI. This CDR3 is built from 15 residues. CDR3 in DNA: TGTGCCAGCAGTCCCAGGGGCGGCAGCGCCTATGGCTACACCTTC. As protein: CASSPRGGSAYGYTF.

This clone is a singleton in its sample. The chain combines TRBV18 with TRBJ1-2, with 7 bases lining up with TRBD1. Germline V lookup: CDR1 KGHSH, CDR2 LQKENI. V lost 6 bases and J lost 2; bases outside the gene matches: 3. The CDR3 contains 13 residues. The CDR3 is CASSETGNYGYTF. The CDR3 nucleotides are TGTGCCAGCTCCGAGACAGGGAACTATGGCTACACCTTC. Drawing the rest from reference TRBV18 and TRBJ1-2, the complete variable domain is NAGVMQNPRHLVRRRGQEARLRCSPMKGHSHVYWYRQLPEEGLKFMVYLQKENIIDESGMPKERFSAEFPKEGPSILRIQQVVRGDSAAYFCASSETGNYGYTFGSGTRLTVV.

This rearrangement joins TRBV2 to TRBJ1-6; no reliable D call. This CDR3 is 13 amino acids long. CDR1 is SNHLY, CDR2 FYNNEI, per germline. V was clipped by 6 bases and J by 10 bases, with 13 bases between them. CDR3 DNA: TGTGCCAGCAGCCCGGGGTTGTCCTCACCCCTCCACTTT. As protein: CASSPGLSSPLHF.

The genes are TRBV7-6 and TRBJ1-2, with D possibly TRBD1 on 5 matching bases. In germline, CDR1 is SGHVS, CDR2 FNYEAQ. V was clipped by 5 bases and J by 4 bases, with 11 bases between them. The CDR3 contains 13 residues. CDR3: CASSRDDSYGYTF. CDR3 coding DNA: TGTGCCAGCAGCCGAGATGACAGCTATGGCTACACCTTC.

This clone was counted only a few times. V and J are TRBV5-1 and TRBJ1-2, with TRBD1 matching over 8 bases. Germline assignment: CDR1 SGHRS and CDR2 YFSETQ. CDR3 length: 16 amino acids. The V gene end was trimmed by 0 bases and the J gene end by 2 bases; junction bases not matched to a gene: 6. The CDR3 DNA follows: TGCGCCAGCAGCTTGGGGGACAGGCCTCAGAACTATGGCTACACCTTC. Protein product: CASSLGDRPQNYGYTF.

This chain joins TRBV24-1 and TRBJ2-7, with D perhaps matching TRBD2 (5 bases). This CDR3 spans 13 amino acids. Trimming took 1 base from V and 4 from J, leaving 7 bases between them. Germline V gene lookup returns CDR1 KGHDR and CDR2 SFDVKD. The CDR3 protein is CATSDLRGYEQYF. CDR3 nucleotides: TGTGCCACCAGTGATTTAAGAGGGTACGAGCAGTACTTC.

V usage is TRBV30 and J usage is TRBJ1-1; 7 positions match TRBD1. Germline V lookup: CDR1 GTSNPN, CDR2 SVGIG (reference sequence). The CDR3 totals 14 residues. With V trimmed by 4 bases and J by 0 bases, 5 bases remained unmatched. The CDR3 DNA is TGTGCCTGGAACATCAGGGGGATGAACACTGAAGCTTTCTTT. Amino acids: CAWNIRGMNTEAFF.

CDR3 protein: CASSLRTHEDEQYF. CDR3 coding DNA: TGTGCCAGCAGTTTACGGACTCACGAGGACGAGCAGTACTTC. The chain uses TRBV6-5 and TRBJ2-7; D may be TRBD2 (5 bases). The CDR3 loop spans 14 amino acids. In germline, CDR1 is MNHEY, CDR2 SVGAGI. The V end lost 4 bases, the J end lost 5 bases, and 15 bases lay between the germline ends.

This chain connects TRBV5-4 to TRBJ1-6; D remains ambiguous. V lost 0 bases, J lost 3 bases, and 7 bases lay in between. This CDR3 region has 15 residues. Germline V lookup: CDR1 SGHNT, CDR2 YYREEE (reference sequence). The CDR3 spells CASSLAGVYNSPLHF. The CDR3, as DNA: TGTGCCAGCAGCTTGGCAGGCGTCTATAATTCACCCCTCCACTTT. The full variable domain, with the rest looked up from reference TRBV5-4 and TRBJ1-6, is ETGVTQSPTHLIKTRGQQVTLRCSSQSGHNTVSWYQQALGQGPQFIFQYYREEENGRGNFPPRFSGLQFPNYSSELNVNALELDDSALYLCASSLAGVYNSPLHFGNGTRLTVT.

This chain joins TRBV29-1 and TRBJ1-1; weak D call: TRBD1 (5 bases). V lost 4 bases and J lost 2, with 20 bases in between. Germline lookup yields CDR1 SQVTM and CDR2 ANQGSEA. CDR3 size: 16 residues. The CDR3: CSVAGGASGANTEAFF. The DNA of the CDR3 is TGCAGCGTTGCTGGCGGGGCCAGTGGGGCTAACACTGAAGCTTTCTTT.

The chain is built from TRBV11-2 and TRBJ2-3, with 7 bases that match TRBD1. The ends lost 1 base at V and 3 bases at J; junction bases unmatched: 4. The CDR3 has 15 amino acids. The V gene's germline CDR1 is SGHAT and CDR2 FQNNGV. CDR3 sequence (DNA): TGTGCCAGCAGCTTAGGACAGGGAGTTACAGATACGCAGTATTTT. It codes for CASSLGQGVTDTQYF.